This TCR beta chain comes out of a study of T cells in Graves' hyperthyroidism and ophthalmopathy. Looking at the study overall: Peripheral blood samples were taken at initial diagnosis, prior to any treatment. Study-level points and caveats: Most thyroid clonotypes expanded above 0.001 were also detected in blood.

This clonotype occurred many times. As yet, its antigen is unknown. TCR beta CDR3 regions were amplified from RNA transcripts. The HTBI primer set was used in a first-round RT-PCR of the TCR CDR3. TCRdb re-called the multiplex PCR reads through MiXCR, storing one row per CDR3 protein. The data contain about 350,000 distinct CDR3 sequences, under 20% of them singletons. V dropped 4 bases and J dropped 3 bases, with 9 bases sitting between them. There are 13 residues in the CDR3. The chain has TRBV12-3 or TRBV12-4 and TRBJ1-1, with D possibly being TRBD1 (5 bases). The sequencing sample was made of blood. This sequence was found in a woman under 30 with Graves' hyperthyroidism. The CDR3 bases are TGTGCCAGCAGTTGGGACCTATACACTGAAGCTTTCTTT. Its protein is CASSWDLYTEAFF.